This passage covers 3 T cell receptor beta chains from one sample sequenced in a study of blood T cells in healthy people across ages. Primed by a sample-barcoded 5' primer and a J-beta primer mix, a second PCR proceeded for about 7 to 12 cycles. A single record per CDR3 protein comes from TCRdb applying MiXCR to the 5' RACE reads. This sample has 500,000 to 650,000 distinct CDR3 sequences, with around a quarter found just once. The same specimen was also included in a second study, on T cells of mothers and their children.

Sequencing used blood. The source of these receptors is a boy between 2 and 10 years old in good health.

To note about this clonotype: This may be a read error, as it is one base from a much larger clone. The chain combines TRBV5-1 with TRBJ2-2; 8 nucleotides match TRBD1. This CDR3 contains 15 residues. Germline V gene sequence: CDR1 SGHRS, CDR2 YFSETQ. With 4 bases clipped from V and 1 base from J, the junction kept 3 bases outside the gene matches. CDR3 DNA: TGCGCCAGCAGCCACGGGACAGGGAACACCGGGGAGCTGTTTTTT. Translated: CASSHGTGNTGELFF.

The rearrangement joins TRBV10-3 to TRBJ2-5; a weak D match, TRBD1 (6 bases). Near its end, the DNA agrees better with TRBJ2-7, so the J call may be wrong. The CDR3 is 16 residues long. Germline V gene data show CDR1 as ENHRY and CDR2 as SYGVKD. The DNA for the CDR3 is TGTGCCATCAGTGCCGAGGCGCAGGGGCGTACCTACGAGCAGTACTTC. Its protein is CAISAEAQGRTYEQYF.

CDR3 sequence (DNA): TGTGCCAGCAGCTTTCCTGGGACCGAACGCTCCTACGAGCAGTACTTC. It yields the protein CASSFPGTERSYEQYF. The V call is TRBV7-9, the J call TRBJ2-5; D may match TRBD1 or TRBD2 (5 bases each). The J call may be faulty, since TRBJ2-7 better matches the DNA end. The CDR3 spans 16 residues. Germline CDR1 and CDR2: SEHNR and FQNEAQ (reference sequence).